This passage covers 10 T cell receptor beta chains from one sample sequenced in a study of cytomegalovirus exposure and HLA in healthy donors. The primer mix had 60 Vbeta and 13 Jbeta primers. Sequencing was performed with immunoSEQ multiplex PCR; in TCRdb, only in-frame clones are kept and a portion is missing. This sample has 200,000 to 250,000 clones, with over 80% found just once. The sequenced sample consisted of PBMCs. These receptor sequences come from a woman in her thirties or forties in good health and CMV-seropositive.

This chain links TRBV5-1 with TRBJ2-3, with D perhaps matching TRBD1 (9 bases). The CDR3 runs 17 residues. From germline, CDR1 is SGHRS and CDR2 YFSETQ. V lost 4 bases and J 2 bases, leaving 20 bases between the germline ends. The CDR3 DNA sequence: TGCGCCAGCAGCCGGGGGGGGACAGGGATATCCACAGATACGCAGTATTTT. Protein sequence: CASSRGGTGISTDTQYF.

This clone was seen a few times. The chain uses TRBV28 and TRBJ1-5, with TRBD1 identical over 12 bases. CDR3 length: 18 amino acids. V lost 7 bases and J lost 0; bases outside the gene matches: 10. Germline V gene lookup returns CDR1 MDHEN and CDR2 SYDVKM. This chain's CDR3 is CASTSAGTGGNSNQPQHF. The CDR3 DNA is TGTGCCAGCACCTCAGCCGGGACAGGGGGCAATAGCAATCAGCCCCAGCATTTT.

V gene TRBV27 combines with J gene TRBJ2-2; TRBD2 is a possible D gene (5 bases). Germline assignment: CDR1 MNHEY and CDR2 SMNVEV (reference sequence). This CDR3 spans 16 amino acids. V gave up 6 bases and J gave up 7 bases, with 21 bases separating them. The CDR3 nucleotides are TGTGCCAGCAGGCCTCTAAAGGGTGTAGAGGGCGGGGAGCTGTTTTTT. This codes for CASRPLKGVEGGELFF.

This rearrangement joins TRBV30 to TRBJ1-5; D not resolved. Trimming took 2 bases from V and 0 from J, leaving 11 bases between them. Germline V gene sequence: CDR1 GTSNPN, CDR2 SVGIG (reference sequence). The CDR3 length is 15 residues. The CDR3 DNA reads TGTGCCTGGAGTCGTGGGCAGAGTAGCAATCAGCCCCAGCATTTT. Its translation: CAWSRGQSSNQPQHF.

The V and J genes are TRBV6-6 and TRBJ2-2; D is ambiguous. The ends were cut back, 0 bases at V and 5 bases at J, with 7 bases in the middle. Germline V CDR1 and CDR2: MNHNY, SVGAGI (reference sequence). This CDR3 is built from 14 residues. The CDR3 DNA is TGTGCCAGCAGTTACTCAGAGTTAACCGGGGAGCTGTTTTTT. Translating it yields CASSYSELTGELFF.

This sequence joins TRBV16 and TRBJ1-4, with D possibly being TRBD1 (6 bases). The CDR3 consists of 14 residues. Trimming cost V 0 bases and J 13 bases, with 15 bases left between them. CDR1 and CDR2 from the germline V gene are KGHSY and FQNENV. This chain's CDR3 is CASSQSGQGLALFF. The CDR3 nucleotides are TGTGCCAGCAGCCAATCGGGGCAGGGGCTCGCACTGTTTTTT.

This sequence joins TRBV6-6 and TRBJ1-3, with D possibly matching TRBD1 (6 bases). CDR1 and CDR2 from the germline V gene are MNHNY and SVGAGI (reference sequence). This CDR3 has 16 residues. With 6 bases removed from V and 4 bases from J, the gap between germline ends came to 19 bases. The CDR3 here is CASRYHRVAQGNTIYF. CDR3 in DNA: TGTGCCAGCAGATACCACAGGGTGGCTCAGGGAAACACCATATATTTT.

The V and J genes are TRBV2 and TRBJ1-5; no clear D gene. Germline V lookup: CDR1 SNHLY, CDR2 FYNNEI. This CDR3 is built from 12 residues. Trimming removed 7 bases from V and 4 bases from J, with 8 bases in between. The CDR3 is CASNKPNQPQHF. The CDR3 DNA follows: TGTGCCAGCAATAAGCCGAATCAGCCCCAGCATTTT.

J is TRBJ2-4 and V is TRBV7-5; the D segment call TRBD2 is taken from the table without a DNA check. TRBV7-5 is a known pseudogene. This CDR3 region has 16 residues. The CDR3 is CVRSRWSKLAKNIQYF. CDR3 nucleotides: TGTGTCAGAAGCCGCTGGAGCAAATTAGCCAAAAACATTCAGTACTTC.

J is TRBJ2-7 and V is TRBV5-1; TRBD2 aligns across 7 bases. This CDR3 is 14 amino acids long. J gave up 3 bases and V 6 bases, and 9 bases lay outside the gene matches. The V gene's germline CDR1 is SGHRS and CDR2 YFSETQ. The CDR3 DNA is TGCGCCAGCAAGCGGGACGGGGGGTTCTACGAGCAGTACTTC. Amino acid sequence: CASKRDGGFYEQYF.